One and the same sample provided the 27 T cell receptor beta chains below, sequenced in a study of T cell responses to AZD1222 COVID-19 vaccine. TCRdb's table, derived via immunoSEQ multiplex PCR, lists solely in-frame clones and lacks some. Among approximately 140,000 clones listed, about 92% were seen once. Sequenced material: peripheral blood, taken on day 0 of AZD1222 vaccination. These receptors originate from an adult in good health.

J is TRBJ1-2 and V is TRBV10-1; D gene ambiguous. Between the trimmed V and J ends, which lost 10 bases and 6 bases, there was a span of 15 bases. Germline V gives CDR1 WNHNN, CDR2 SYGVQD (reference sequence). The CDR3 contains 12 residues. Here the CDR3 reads CAIAMWLDGYTF. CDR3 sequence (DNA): TGCGCCATCGCCATGTGGTTGGATGGCTACACCTTC.

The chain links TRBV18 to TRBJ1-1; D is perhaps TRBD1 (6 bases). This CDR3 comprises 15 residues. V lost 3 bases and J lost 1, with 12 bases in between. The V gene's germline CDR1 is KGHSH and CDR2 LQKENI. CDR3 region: CASSPLTGENTEAFF. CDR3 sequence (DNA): TGTGCCAGCTCACCCCTGACAGGCGAGAACACTGAAGCTTTCTTT.

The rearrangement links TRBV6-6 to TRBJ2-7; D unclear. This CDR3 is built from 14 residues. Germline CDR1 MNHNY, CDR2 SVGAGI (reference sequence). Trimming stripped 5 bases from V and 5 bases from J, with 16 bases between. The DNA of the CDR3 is TGTGCCAGCAGTCCTCTTGGCAGGATCCACGAGCAGTACTTC. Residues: CASSPLGRIHEQYF.

The CDR3 region has the DNA TGCGCCAGCAGCTTGGCGGGACTAGCGGAAAACATTCAGTACTTC. The encoded protein is CASSLAGLAENIQYF. The chain carries TRBV5-1 and TRBJ2-4; 11 positions agree with TRBD2. Per the germline V gene, CDR1 is SGHRS and CDR2 is YFSETQ. V lost 0 bases and J lost 5; bases outside the gene matches: 1. The CDR3 consists of 15 residues.

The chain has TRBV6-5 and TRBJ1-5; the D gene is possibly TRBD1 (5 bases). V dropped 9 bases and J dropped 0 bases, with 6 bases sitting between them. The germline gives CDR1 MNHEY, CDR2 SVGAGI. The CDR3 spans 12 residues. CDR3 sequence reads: CASQGSNQPQHF. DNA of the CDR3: TGTGCCAGTCAGGGTAGCAATCAGCCCCAGCATTTT.

Here the CDR3 reads CAPWGRTGKWFVFNSPLHF. Here the CDR3 DNA reads TGTGCCCCCTGGGGCCGAACAGGGAAATGGTTTGTTTTTAATTCACCCCTCCACTTT. This chain links TRBV28 with TRBJ1-6, with D possibly TRBD1 on 6 matching bases. V dropped 11 bases and J dropped 6 bases, with 32 bases sitting between them. The CDR3 has 19 residues. Germline V lookup: CDR1 MDHEN, CDR2 SYDVKM.

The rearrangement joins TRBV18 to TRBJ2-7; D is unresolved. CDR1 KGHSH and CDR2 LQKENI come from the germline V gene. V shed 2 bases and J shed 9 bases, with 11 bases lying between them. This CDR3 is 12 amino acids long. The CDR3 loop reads CASSPDPPGQYF. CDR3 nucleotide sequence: TGTGCCAGCTCACCAGATCCGCCGGGGCAGTACTTC.

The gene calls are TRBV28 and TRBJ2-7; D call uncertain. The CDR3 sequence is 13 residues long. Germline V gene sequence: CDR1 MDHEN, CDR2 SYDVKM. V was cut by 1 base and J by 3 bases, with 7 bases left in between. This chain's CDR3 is CASSLSQLYEQYF. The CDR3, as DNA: TGTGCCAGCAGTTTATCACAGCTCTACGAGCAGTACTTC. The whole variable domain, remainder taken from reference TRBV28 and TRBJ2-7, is DVKVTQSSRYLVKRTGEKVFLECVQDMDHENMFWYRQDPGLGLRLIYFSYDVKMKEKGDIPEGYSVSREKKERFSLILESASTNQTSMYLCASSLSQLYEQYFGPGTRLTVT.

CDR3 loop: CALQMDRGLDTQYF. The CDR3 region has the DNA TGTGCTCTACAAATGGACAGGGGGCTGGATACGCAGTATTTT. The chain employs TRBV30 and TRBJ2-3, with 11 bases that match TRBD1. In germline, CDR1 is GTSNPN, CDR2 SVGIG (reference sequence). The CDR3 length is 14 residues.

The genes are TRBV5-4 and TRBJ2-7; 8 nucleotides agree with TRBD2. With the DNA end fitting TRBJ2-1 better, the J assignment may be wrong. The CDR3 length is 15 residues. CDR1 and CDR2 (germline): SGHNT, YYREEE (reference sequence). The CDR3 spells CASSLFERENDEQFF. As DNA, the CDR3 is TGTGCCAGCAGCTTGTTTGAGCGGGAGAACGACGAGCAGTTCTTC.

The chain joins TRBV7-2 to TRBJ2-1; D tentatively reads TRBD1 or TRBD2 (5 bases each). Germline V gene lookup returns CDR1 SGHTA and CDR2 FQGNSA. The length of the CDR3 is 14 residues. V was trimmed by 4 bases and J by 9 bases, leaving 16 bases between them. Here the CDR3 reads CASSWDAPLAEQFF. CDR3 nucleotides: TGTGCCAGCAGCTGGGACGCTCCCTTGGCTGAGCAGTTCTTC.

The CDR3 nucleotides are TGTGCCAGCAGCGTAGTTGGGGACTCCTACGAGCAGTACTTC. Protein sequence: CASSVVGDSYEQYF. This rearrangement joins TRBV9 to TRBJ2-7; D gene unclear. The CDR3 totals 14 residues. V lost 0 bases to trimming and J lost 0 bases, with 7 bases between them. From germline, CDR1 is SGDLS and CDR2 YYNGEE.

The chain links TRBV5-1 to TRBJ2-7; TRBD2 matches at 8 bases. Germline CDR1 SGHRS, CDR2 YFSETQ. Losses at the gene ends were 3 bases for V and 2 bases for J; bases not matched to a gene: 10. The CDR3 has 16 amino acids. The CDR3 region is CASSSKTSVPTYEQYF. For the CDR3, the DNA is TGCGCCAGCAGCTCGAAGACTAGCGTCCCAACCTACGAGCAGTACTTC.

CDR3 bases: TGCGCCAGCAGCCCGAGCTGGGACGGCCCCTCCTACGAGCAGTACTTC. It encodes CASSPSWDGPSYEQYF. The V and J genes are TRBV5-1 and TRBJ2-7; tentatively, D is TRBD1 or TRBD2 (5 bases each). Trimming stripped 4 bases from V and 0 bases from J, with 17 bases between. The CDR3 contains 16 residues. Looked up from germline, CDR1 is SGHRS and CDR2 is YFSETQ.

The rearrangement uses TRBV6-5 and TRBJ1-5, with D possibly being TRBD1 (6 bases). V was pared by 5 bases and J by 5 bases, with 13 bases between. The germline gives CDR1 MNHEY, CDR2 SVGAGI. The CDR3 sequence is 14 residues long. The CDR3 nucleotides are TGTGCCAGCAGTAGAGGGGGGCGAGATCAGCCCCAGCATTTT. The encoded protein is CASSRGGRDQPQHF.

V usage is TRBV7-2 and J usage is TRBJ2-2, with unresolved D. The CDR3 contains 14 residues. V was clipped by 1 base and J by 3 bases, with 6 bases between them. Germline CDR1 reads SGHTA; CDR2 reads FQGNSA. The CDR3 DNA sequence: TGTGCCAGCAGCTTAGGGTTGGACACCGGGGAGCTGTTTTTT. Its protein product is CASSLGLDTGELFF.

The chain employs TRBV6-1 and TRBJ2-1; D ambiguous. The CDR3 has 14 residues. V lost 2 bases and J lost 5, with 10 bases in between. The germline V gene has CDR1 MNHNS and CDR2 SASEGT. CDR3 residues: CASSETFRDNEQFF. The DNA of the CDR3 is TGTGCCAGCAGTGAAACCTTCCGCGACAATGAGCAGTTCTTC.

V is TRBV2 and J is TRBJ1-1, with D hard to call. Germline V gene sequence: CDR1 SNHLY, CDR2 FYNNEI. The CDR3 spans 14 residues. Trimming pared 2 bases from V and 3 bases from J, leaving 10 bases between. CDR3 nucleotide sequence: TGTGCCAGCAGTGAAAGTAGCATCTACACTGAAGCTTTCTTT. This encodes CASSESSIYTEAFF.

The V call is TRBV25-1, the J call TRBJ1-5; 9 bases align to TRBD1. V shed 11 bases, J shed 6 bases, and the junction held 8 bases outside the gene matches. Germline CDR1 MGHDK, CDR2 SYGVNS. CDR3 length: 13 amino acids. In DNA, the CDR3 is TGTGCCCGGGACAGGGTATCGGGTCAGCCCCAGCATTTT. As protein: CARDRVSGQPQHF.

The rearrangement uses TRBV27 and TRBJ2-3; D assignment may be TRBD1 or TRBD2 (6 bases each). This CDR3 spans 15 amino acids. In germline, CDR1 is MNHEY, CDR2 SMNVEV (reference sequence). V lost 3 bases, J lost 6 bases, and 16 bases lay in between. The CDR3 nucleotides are TGTGCCAGCAGTTTCCGTGGGGGGCGAGTGGATACGCAGTATTTT. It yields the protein CASSFRGGRVDTQYF.

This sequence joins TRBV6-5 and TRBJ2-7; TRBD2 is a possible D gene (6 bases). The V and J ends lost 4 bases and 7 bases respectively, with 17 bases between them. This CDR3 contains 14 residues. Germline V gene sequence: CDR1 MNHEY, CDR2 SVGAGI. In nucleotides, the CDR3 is TGTGCCAGCAGTTCCGGGACTCTCTTGTGGGAGCAGTACTTC. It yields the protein CASSSGTLLWEQYF.

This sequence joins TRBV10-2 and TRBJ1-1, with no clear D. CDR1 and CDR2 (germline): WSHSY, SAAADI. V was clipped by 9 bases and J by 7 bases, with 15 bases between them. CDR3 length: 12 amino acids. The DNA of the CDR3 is TGCGCCAGTACGGGGTTCGAGGATGAAGCTTTCTTT. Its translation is CASTGFEDEAFF.

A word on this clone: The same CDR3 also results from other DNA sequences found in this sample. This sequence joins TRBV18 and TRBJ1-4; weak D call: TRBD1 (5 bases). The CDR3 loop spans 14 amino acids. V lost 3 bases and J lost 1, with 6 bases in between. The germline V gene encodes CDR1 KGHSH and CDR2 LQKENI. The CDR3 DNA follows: TGTGCCAGCTCACCCGACAGAACTAATGAAAAACTGTTTTTT. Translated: CASSPDRTNEKLFF. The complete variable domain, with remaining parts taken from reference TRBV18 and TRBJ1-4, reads NAGVMQNPRHLVRRRGQEARLRCSPMKGHSHVYWYRQLPEEGLKFMVYLQKENIIDESGMPKERFSAEFPKEGPSILRIQQVVRGDSAAYFCASSPDRTNEKLFFGSGTQLSVL.

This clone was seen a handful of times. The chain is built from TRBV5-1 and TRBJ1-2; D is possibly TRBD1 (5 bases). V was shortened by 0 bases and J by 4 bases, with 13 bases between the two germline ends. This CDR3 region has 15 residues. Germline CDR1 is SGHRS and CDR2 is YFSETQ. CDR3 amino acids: CASSLVVGGIYGYTF. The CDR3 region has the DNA TGCGCCAGCAGCTTGGTAGTTGGGGGAATCTATGGCTACACCTTC.

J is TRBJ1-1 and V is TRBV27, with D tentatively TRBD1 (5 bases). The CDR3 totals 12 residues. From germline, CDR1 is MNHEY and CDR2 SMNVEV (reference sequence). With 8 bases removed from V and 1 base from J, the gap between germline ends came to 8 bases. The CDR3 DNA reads TGTGCCAGCGGTCAGGGGAACACTGAAGCTTTCTTT. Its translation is CASGQGNTEAFF.

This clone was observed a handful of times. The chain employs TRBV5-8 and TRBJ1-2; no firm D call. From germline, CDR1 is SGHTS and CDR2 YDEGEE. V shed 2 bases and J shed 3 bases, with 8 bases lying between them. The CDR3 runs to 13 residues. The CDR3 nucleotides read TGTGCCAGCAGCTTAGACATTTACTATGGCTACACCTTC. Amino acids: CASSLDIYYGYTF.

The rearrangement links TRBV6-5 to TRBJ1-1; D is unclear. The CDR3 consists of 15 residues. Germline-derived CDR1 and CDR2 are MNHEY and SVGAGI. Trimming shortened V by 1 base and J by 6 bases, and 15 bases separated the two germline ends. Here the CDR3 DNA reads TGTGCCAGCAGTTACTTTACTTACGGTTCTGCTGAAGCTTTCTTT. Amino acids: CASSYFTYGSAEAFF.